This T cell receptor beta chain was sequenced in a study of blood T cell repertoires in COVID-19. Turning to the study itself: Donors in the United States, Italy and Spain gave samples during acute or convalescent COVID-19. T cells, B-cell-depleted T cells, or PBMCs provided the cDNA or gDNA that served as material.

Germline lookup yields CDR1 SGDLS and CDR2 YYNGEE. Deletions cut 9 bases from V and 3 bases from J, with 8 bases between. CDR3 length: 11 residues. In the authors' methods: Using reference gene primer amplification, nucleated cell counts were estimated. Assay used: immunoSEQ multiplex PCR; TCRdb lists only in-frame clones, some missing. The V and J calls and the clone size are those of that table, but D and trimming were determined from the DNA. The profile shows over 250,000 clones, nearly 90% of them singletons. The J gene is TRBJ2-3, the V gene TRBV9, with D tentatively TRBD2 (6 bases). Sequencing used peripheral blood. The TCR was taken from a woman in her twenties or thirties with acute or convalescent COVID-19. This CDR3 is CATGGTDTQYF. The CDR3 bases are TGTGCCACAGGAGGGACAGATACGCAGTATTTT.